This T cell receptor beta chain was profiled in a study of blood T cells in healthy people across ages. The study, taken as a whole, reports: Diversity estimates from one million T cells were considered underestimates.

Donor samples were obtained from healthy Caucasian individuals from Russia, aged about 6 to 90. Whenever a sample was processed, at least 7 million PBMCs were isolated. Together with a sample-barcoded 5' primer, a J-beta primer mix was included in a second PCR lasting about 6 to 12 cycles. MiXCR, applied by TCRdb to the 5' RACE reads, yields one record per CDR3 protein. This table has about 1.7 million distinct CDR3 sequences, 28% appearing once. This clonotype turned up a few times. What it recognizes is unknown. The V segment lost 5 bases and the J segment 4 bases; nucleotides outside the gene matches: 10. The CDR3 length is 16 residues. CDR1 and CDR2 (germline): MDHEN, SYDVKM.

The material sequenced was blood. The chain uses TRBV28 and TRBJ2-7; 11 positions agree with TRBD2. The sequence was obtained from a woman younger than 45 in good health. Here the CDR3 DNA reads TGTGCCAGCAGTCCCCGACTAGCGGGGCGACTTTACGAGCAGTACTTC. Protein product: CASSPRLAGRLYEQYF.